This entry lists 16 T cell receptor beta chains sequenced from one sample in a study of cytomegalovirus exposure and HLA in healthy donors. Use of 60 Vbeta and 13 Jbeta primers characterized the PCR. Produced via immunoSEQ multiplex PCR; TCRdb's table is partial and in-frame only. The sample includes about 130,000 clones, about 80% of them seen just once. Specimen: PBMCs. Every receptor here comes from a woman in her thirties or forties in good health and CMV-seropositive.

The chain couples TRBV7-2 to TRBJ1-2; the match to TRBD1 covers 7 bases. The CDR3 contains 15 residues. Germline V gene data show CDR1 as SGHTA and CDR2 as FQGNSA. V lost 1 base to trimming and J lost 6 bases; unmatched junction nucleotides: 8. The CDR3 spells CASSLVGSQGDGYTF. The CDR3 DNA is TGTGCCAGCAGCTTAGTAGGTAGTCAGGGGGATGGCTACACCTTC.

This chain connects TRBV5-1 to TRBJ1-3, with 8 bases aligning to TRBD1. The J segment lost 1 base and the V segment lost 2 bases, leaving 5 bases of the junction unmatched. The germline CDR1 and CDR2 sequences are SGHRS and YFSETQ. This CDR3 is 16 amino acids long. The CDR3 sequence is CASSLGQGVSGNTIYF. In DNA, the CDR3 is TGCGCCAGCAGCTTAGGACAGGGAGTTTCTGGAAACACCATATATTTT.

The chain employs TRBV4-1 and TRBJ2-5, with 11 bases that match TRBD2. Germline-derived CDR1 and CDR2 are MGHRA and YSYEKL. CDR3 size: 14 residues. V trimming: 6 bases; J trimming: 5 bases; junction bases outside the gene matches: 5. The CDR3 loop reads CASSGIAGGETQYF. The DNA for the CDR3 is TGCGCCAGCAGTGGGATAGCGGGAGGGGAGACCCAGTACTTC.

J is TRBJ2-7 and V is TRBV7-2; no definite D call. The CDR3 sequence is 15 residues long. Trimming removed 5 bases from V and 0 bases from J, with 14 bases in between. The germline gives CDR1 SGHTA, CDR2 FQGNSA. CDR3 DNA sequence: TGTGCCAGCAGCCCACGACGGGTTAGCTCCTACGAGCAGTACTTC. Amino acid sequence: CASSPRRVSSYEQYF. The variable domain in full, with the rest retrieved from reference TRBV7-2 and TRBJ2-7, is GAGVSQSPSNKVTEKGKDVELRCDPISGHTALYWYRQSLGQGLEFLIYFQGNSAPDKSGLPSDRFSAERTGGSVSTLTIQRTQQEDSAVYLCASSPRRVSSYEQYFGPGTRLTVT.

This chain uses TRBV9 with TRBJ2-7, with 9 bases lining up with TRBD2. In germline, CDR1 is SGDLS, CDR2 YYNGEE. The CDR3 covers 17 residues. V was pared by 3 bases and J by 2 bases, with 12 bases of the junction left unmatched. CDR3 DNA sequence: TGTGCCAGCAGCGCCACCGCGGGGGCTAGCGGGACCTACGAGCAGTACTTC. It codes for CASSATAGASGTYEQYF. The whole variable domain, filled in from reference TRBV9 and TRBJ2-7, reads DSGVTQTPKHLITATGQRVTLRCSPRSGDLSVYWYQQSLDQGLQFLIQYYNGEERAKGNILERFSAQQFPDLHSELNLSSLELGDSALYFCASSATAGASGTYEQYFGPGTRLTVT.

In DNA, the CDR3 is TGTGCCATCCGCCTCGACAGTTTGGCTGAAGCTTTCTTT. The encoded protein is CAIRLDSLAEAFF. The chain has TRBV10-3 and TRBJ1-1; possible D gene TRBD1, 5 bases. Trimming cost V 8 bases and J 6 bases, with 16 bases left between them. The germline CDR1 and CDR2 sequences are ENHRY and SYGVKD. The CDR3 is 13 amino acids.

This chain joins TRBV19 and TRBJ1-2; 8 nucleotides match TRBD1. V shed 5 bases and J 4 bases; nucleotides not matched to a gene: 12. CDR3 length: 16 residues. Germline V gene data show CDR1 as LNHDA and CDR2 as SQIVND (reference sequence). CDR3 in amino acids: CASSGGRGRLGYGYTF. CDR3 sequence (DNA): TGTGCCAGTAGTGGCGGCAGGGGGCGCCTTGGCTATGGCTACACCTTC. Together with reference TRBV19 and TRBJ1-2, the CDR3 gives the full variable domain: DGGITQSPKYLFRKEGQNVTLSCEQNLNHDAMYWYRQDPGQGLRLIYYSQIVNDFQKGDIAEGYSVSREKKESFPLTVTSAQKNPTAFYLCASSGGRGRLGYGYTFGSGTRLTVV.

This clone showed up just a few times. This chain uses TRBV6-1 with TRBJ1-1, with no clear D. Trimming shortened V by 1 base and J by 3 bases, and 12 bases separated the two germline ends. This CDR3 region has 15 residues. The germline V gene encodes CDR1 MNHNS and CDR2 SASEGT. The CDR3 region has the DNA TGTGCCAGCAGTGAAGTAAGCTTTCGGGACACTGAAGCTTTCTTT. Translated, it gives CASSEVSFRDTEAFF.

The rearrangement links TRBV7-8 to TRBJ2-7, with D unclear. The V end was cut by 5 bases, the J end by 1 base, with 9 bases between. In germline, CDR1 is SGHVS, CDR2 FQNEAQ. The CDR3 length is 13 residues. The CDR3 spells CASSPSNSYEQYF. As DNA, the CDR3 is TGTGCCAGCAGCCCTAGTAATTCCTACGAGCAGTACTTC.

This sequence joins TRBV7-9 and TRBJ1-2; 10 bases align to TRBD1. The germline gives CDR1 SEHNR, CDR2 FQNEAQ (reference sequence). The CDR3 sequence is 13 residues long. In nucleotides, the CDR3 is TGTGCTGGGCTTGGGGGACAGGGGTATGGCTACACCTTC. This sequence encodes CAGLGGQGYGYTF.

The CDR3 nucleotides are TGCGCCAGCAGTGATTTTTGGGCGGGAGGAACTATTAGGACAGATACGCAGTATTTT. Protein: CASSDFWAGGTIRTDTQYF. The rearrangement uses TRBV10-2 and TRBJ2-3; 8 bases agree with TRBD2. Germline V gene lookup returns CDR1 WSHSY and CDR2 SAAADI. This CDR3 has 19 residues. With V trimmed by 3 bases and J by 3 bases, 17 bases remained unmatched.

This chain joins TRBV20-1 and TRBJ2-7; D perhaps matches TRBD1 (6 bases). V shed 5 bases and J shed 6 bases, with 11 bases lying between them. Germline V lookup: CDR1 DFQATT, CDR2 SNEGSKA (reference sequence). The CDR3 spans 11 residues. As DNA, the CDR3 is TGCAGTGCTCCACAGGGATCCGAGCAGTACTTC. Residues: CSAPQGSEQYF.

The chain carries TRBV2 and TRBJ2-5; 13 bases map to TRBD2. Germline loops: CDR1 SNHLY, CDR2 FYNNEI. J lost 1 base, V lost 5 bases, and 7 bases had no gene match. The CDR3 has 17 residues. DNA for the CDR3: TGTGCCAGCAGTCGCCGGACTAGCGGGAGTTCCCAAGAGACCCAGTACTTC. The encoded protein is CASSRRTSGSSQETQYF.

V gene TRBV27 combines with J gene TRBJ2-5; 8 bases fit TRBD1. There are 15 residues in the CDR3. Looked up from germline, CDR1 is MNHEY and CDR2 is SMNVEV (reference sequence). V was pared by 5 bases and J by 3 bases, with 8 bases of the junction left unmatched. As DNA, the CDR3 is TGTGCCAGCAGTACCGGGACAGGTTATAAAGAGACCCAGTACTTC. Residues: CASSTGTGYKETQYF.

The V and J genes are TRBV7-2 and TRBJ2-7; 7 bases fit TRBD2. J lost 0 bases, V lost 6 bases, and 8 bases had no gene match. CDR1 and CDR2 (germline): SGHTA, FQGNSA. CDR3 length equals 15 residues. Here the CDR3 DNA reads TGTGCCAGCAGTACCAGCGGGACCACCTCCTACGAGCAGTACTTC. Translating it yields CASSTSGTTSYEQYF.

J is TRBJ1-2 and V is TRBV9; D gene unclear. The CDR3 length is 12 residues. Trimming left V 0 bases short and J 8 bases short, with 8 bases between. The germline gives CDR1 SGDLS, CDR2 YYNGEE. The CDR3 coding sequence is TGTGCCAGCAGCGTAGGGCCAGAAGGCTACACCTTC. Its protein product is CASSVGPEGYTF.